A selection of T cell receptor beta chains follows, all from one sample in a study of blood T cell repertoires in COVID-19. The method was immunoSEQ multiplex PCR; TCRdb's version includes in-frame clones alone and lacks a portion of them. The data contain under 300,000 clones, roughly nine tenths of them seen just once; the ten biggest clones take up 1.7%. The sample comprised PBMCs or T cells enriched from blood (not recorded which). The receptor set was obtained from a woman aged 40 to 50 who had recovered from COVID-19. The CDR3 runs from the conserved cysteine through the conserved F or W. The D gene is left open where the match is weak. Part of the rows lack a size; the others show once, few, many or a class for expanded clones.

J gene	V gene	clone size	D gene	CDR3 DNA	CDR3 protein
TRBJ2-7	TRBV7-6	once	TRBD1	TGTGCCAGCAGCTTAGCGGTCCCGGGACAGACCTACGAGCAGTACTTC	CASSLAVPGQTYEQYF
TRBJ1-1	TRBV7-2	NA	NA	TGTGCCAGCAGCCCGGGGTCGCTGAAAAACACTGAAGCTTTCTTT	CASSPGSLKNTEAFF
TRBJ2-3	TRBV7-2	NA	NA	TGTGCCAGCAGCTTAGAAAGGGGTGATACGCAGTATTTT	CASSLERGDTQYF
TRBJ2-1	TRBV5-1	NA	NA	TGCGCCAGCAGCTTACAGGGAACCAACAATGAGCAGTTCTTC	CASSLQGTNNEQFF
TRBJ1-1	TRBV3-1/TRBV3-2	NA	TRBD1	TGTGCCAGCAGCCCCAGTCCGACAGGGTCCACTGAAGCTTTCTTT	CASSPSPTGSTEAFF
TRBJ1-3	TRBV30	NA	NA	TGTGCCTGGAGGAGGGGGGGCTGGGAGAGCTCTGGAAACACCATATATTTT	CAWRRGGWESSGNTIYF
TRBJ1-2	TRBV30	NA	NA	TGTGCCTGGAGGACGGAGACTTTCTATGGCTACACCTTC	CAWRTETFYGYTF
TRBJ1-3	TRBV7-3	NA	NA	TGTGCCAGCAGCCGTTCCTCCGGAAACACCATATATTTT	CASSRSSGNTIYF
TRBJ2-1	TRBV19	few	TRBD1	TGTGCCAGTATAGGGACAGGGGGCTTTGGGCAGTTCTTC	CASIGTGGFGQFF
TRBJ1-1	TRBV6-5	NA	NA	TGTGCCAGCAGTTACGACAGTGGGCGGCCAGCTTTCTTT	CASSYDSGRPAFF
TRBJ2-3	TRBV2	NA	NA	TGTGCCAGCAGTGAGTCGGGACATTCTAGCACAGATACGCAGTATTTT	CASSESGHSSTDTQYF
TRBJ1-4	TRBV4-3	NA	NA	TGCGCCAGCAGCCAAGAAAGGTCGAGGGAAAAACTGTTTTTT	CASSQERSREKLFF
TRBJ1-2	TRBV14	NA	TRBD1	TGTGCCAGCAGCCAATCAGGGGGCGGAGGCTACACCTTC	CASSQSGGGGYTF
TRBJ1-2	TRBV10-3	NA	TRBD1	TGTGCCATCAGTGAATGGACAGGGGGAGTCATTAACTATGGCTACACCTTC	CAISEWTGGVINYGYTF
TRBJ1-1	TRBV5-1	once	NA	TGCGCCAGCAGCTATCAAGCGGGGAACTCAAACACTGAAGCTTTCTTT	CASSYQAGNSNTEAFF
TRBJ2-1	TRBV5-1	NA	TRBD2	TGCGCCAGCAGCCGGACTAGCGGGAGCCGGGGGGATGAGCAGTTCTTC	CASSRTSGSRGDEQFF
TRBJ1-2	TRBV21-1	once	NA	TGTGCCAGCAGCAAAGAATGGCCTTATGGCTACACCTTC	CASSKEWPYGYTF
TRBJ2-3	TRBV9	NA	NA	TGTGCCAGCACGTACGGGAGTGAGTACACAGATACGCAGTATTTT	CASTYGSEYTDTQYF
TRBJ1-2	TRBV4-3	NA	NA	TGCGCCAGCAGCCAAGTGGCGGCAGCGAATAGCTACACCTTC	CASSQVAAANSYTF
TRBJ1-6	TRBV11-2	NA	NA	TGTGCCAGCAGCTTAGATTCCCCCCGTCTGTATTCACCCCTCCACTTT	CASSLDSPRLYSPLHF
TRBJ2-6	TRBV7-9	few	TRBD1	TGTGCCAGCAGCGGACAGGGTATGGCTGGGGCCAACGTCCTGACTTTC	CASSGQGMAGANVLTF
TRBJ1-1	TRBV5-1	NA	NA	TGCGCCAGCAGCTTGCAGGGGAGTGGTGAAGCTTTCTTT	CASSLQGSGEAFF
TRBJ2-3	TRBV9	NA	TRBD2	TGTGCCAGCAGCGGGGGGACTAGCGCCACAGATACGCAGTATTTT	CASSGGTSATDTQYF
TRBJ1-2	TRBV20-1	NA	NA	TGCAGTGCTAGTACCTTGGCCTATGGCTACACCTTC	CSASTLAYGYTF
TRBJ2-1	TRBV11-3	NA	TRBD2	TGTGCCAGCAGCGCACGTACGCAGACTAGCGGTTACAATGAGCAGTTCTTC	CASSARTQTSGYNEQFF
TRBJ2-7	TRBV5-1	once	NA	TGCGCCAGCAGCTTGGGCTTACAGGGGGGGTCCTACGAGCAGTACTTC	CASSLGLQGGSYEQYF
TRBJ2-5	TRBV9	NA	TRBD2	TGTGCCAGCAGCGTAGGGCTAGCGGGAGTAGAGACCCAGTACTTC	CASSVGLAGVETQYF
TRBJ1-2	TRBV3-1/TRBV3-2	NA	TRBD1	TGTGCCAGCAGCCCAGAGAGGGACAGGGGCTACACCTTC	CASSPERDRGYTF
TRBJ1-1	TRBV7-8	NA	NA	TGTGCCAGCAGCCTGCGGACAAACACTGAAGCTTTCTTT	CASSLRTNTEAFF
TRBJ1-2	TRBV27	once	TRBD1	TGTGCCAGCAGGCGCTCGGGACAGAACTATGGCTACACCTTC	CASRRSGQNYGYTF
TRBJ2-1	TRBV7-8	few	TRBD1	TGTGCCAGCAGCCCCCACCGGGACAGGACAACGGGTGAGCAGTTCTTC	CASSPHRDRTTGEQFF
TRBJ1-5	TRBV5-8	NA	TRBD1	TGTGCCAGCAGTCGGGTCGGGACAGGGAATCAGCCCCAGCATTTT	CASSRVGTGNQPQHF
TRBJ1-6	TRBV18	NA	TRBD1	TGTGCCAGCTCACGGGACAGGAACAATTCACCCCTCCACTTT	CASSRDRNNSPLHF
TRBJ2-3	TRBV5-8	NA	NA	TGTGCCAGCAGCCTCTCCCCTAGCACAGATACGCAGTATTTT	CASSLSPSTDTQYF
TRBJ2-5	TRBV5-4	once	NA	TGTGCCAGCAGCTCCAGGGTGGAAGGAGAGACCCAGTACTTC	CASSSRVEGETQYF